The rows below give T cell receptor beta chains drawn from one sample of a study of shared clonotypes between healthy human individuals. The method was immunoSEQ multiplex PCR; TCRdb's version includes in-frame clones alone and lacks a portion of them. This sample has over 2 million clones, with 92% found just once. Sequenced sample: naive CD4+ T cells from PBMCs. The receptors here all came from a man aged 18 to 29 in good health. Some clones in this sample may be carry-over from other donors' samples. Each CDR3 is given with its conserved first and last residue. The D gene is left open where the match is weak. Some rows have no size entry. The others give once, few or many, or a class for an expanded clone.

v_gene | d_gene | abundance | CDR3aa
TRBV6-5 | TRBD1 | . | CASNTGQGNSPLHF
TRBV28 | . | once | CASSGTPTYEQYF
TRBV28 | TRBD2 | . | CASSFPGLAGVSRETQYF
TRBV7-3 | TRBD1 | . | CASSRDSPINEQFF
TRBV20-1 | . | . | CSAKGRPEQYF
TRBV7-3 | TRBD2 | . | CASSIRSGREPHTQYF
TRBV5-1 | . | . | CAGSRDGGDTQYF
TRBV5-6 | . | . | CASSADGGINEKLFF
TRBV2 | TRBD1 | . | CASSPRTGGRTEAFF
TRBV6-1 | . | . | CASSVRGNYGYTF
TRBV20-1 | . | . | CSAYTLNEQFF
TRBV5-6 | TRBD1 | . | CASSPQGTDSPLHF
TRBV15 | . | . | CATSRKGSVGNQPQHF
TRBV5-6 | TRBD1 | . | CASTSAGGDGYTF
TRBV28 | . | . | CASSSGEGELFF
TRBV5-4 | TRBD1 | . | CASSSAKQGSGTDTQYF
TRBV11-2 | TRBD2 | . | CASSPLFLAGAETQYF
TRBV19 | TRBD1 | . | CASLNTGTVGTGELFF
TRBV6-1 | . | few | CASSPGQPNYGYTF
TRBV28 | TRBD2 | . | CASSSSGLQTDTQYF
TRBV9 | TRBD1 | . | CASSLRGRQETQYF
TRBV6-1 | . | . | CASSEALRGGYYEQYF
TRBV4-1 | TRBD2 | . | CASSQDPPAGENNEQFF
TRBV2 | TRBD1 | few | CASSWDRGNYGYTF
TRBV25-1 | . | . | CASSESRGYGYTF
TRBV30 | . | . | CAWSGGGGRYSNQPQHF
TRBV2 | . | . | CASSLKPGLLGNTIYF
TRBV19 | . | . | CASAPRRGPRDGYTF
TRBV9 | . | . | CASSVTGRGEQYF
TRBV28 | TRBD2 | . | CASKWGLAIPGELFF
TRBV19 | . | . | CASSTPHGETTEAFF
TRBV18 | TRBD1 | once | CASSPPEATGGYEQYF
TRBV15 | . | . | CATGAGPSYEQYF
TRBV10-3 | . | . | CAISAQQETQYF
TRBV5-1 | TRBD2 | . | CASSKGGTSGSSDTQYF
TRBV6-5 | . | once | CASSAVWGEQFF
TRBV5-1 | . | . | CASSLARASNTGELFF
TRBV6-6 | . | . | CASSRLTGMDQPQHF
TRBV7-8 | . | once | CASSTQPRDTMTGANVLTF
TRBV19 | TRBD2 | . | CASSNLAGGGYEQFF
TRBV18 | . | . | CASSPFVVSEQFF
TRBV6-1 | TRBD1 | . | CASSEMGQGAGGYTF
TRBV19 | . | . | CASSSGGSRSGAQHF
TRBV13 | . | . | CASGFLRALNEQFF
TRBV7-2 | TRBD1 | . | CASSPQPGQNLQHEQFF
TRBV27 | . | . | CASSRGTNEQYF
TRBV6-1 | TRBD1 | . | CASRHLQGDGNTIYF
TRBV11-1 | TRBD1 | . | CASSLPSGTGDTEAFF
TRBV11-3 | TRBD2 | . | CASSRLGGRAVGEQFF
TRBV7-9 | . | . | CASSKLQTRLTF
TRBV10-3 | TRBD1 | . | CAITRTNVQGAKAFF